Listed below are T cell receptor beta chains from one sample, sequenced in a study of a mutant IDH1 vaccine in newly diagnosed glioma. Their antigen targets remain unknown. Clones were read by immunoSEQ multiplex PCR, and TCRdb kept only the in-frame ones, dropping some. The sample has around 52,000 clones, around 78% seen once. The sequencing here drew on PBMCs, taken from a glioma patient whose treatment included an IDH1 peptide vaccine. Receptors originate from a woman in her forties with glioma. CDR3s include the opening cysteine and the closing phenylalanine or tryptophan. D genes are given only for firm matches. Some rows mark clone size as missing; the rest say once, few, many or name a class of expanded clone.

clone_size,d_call,v_call,j_call,cdr3_aa,cdr3_nt
few,NA,TRBV5-4,TRBJ1-1,CASSWGAAEAFF,TGTGCCAGCAGCTGGGGGGCAGCTGAAGCTTTCTTT
NA,NA,TRBV7-2,TRBJ1-4,CASSLTPTNEKLFF,TGTGCCAGCAGCCTCACACCAACTAATGAAAAACTGTTTTTT
NA,TRBD1,TRBV5-6,TRBJ1-3,CASSFSSTRQGVSGNTIYF,TGTGCCAGCAGCTTCTCCTCTACCAGACAGGGGGTCTCTGGAAACACCATATATTTT
NA,NA,TRBV10-2,TRBJ2-1,CASGDGEQFF,TGCGCCAGCGGGGACGGGGAGCAGTTCTTC
once,NA,TRBV4-1,TRBJ2-3,CASSQPTTPTLGTQYF,TGCGCCAGCAGCCAACCAACGACTCCGACGCTGGGTACGCAGTATTTT
NA,NA,TRBV9,TRBJ1-2,CASSVAGQNYGYTF,TGTGCCAGCAGCGTAGCTGGTCAGAACTATGGCTACACCTTC
NA,NA,TRBV30,TRBJ1-3,CAWKGQVGNTIYF,TGTGCCTGGAAGGGTCAGGTTGGAAACACCATATATTTT
few,NA,TRBV6-5,TRBJ1-3,CASSGTTGNTIYF,TGTGCCAGCAGCGGGACAACCGGAAACACCATATATTTT
NA,NA,TRBV11-2,TRBJ1-3,CASSLRKLGQGALRNTIYF,TGTGCCAGCAGCTTAAGGAAATTAGGGCAGGGAGCTCTTCGAAACACCATATATTTT
NA,TRBD1,TRBV6-6,TRBJ1-3,CASSRPQGDSGNTIYF,TGTGCCAGCAGTCGACCTCAGGGGGACTCTGGAAACACCATATATTTT
NA,NA,TRBV9,TRBJ1-3,CASSVGGTGNTIYF,TGTGCCAGCAGCGTAGGGGGAACTGGAAACACCATATATTTT
NA,NA,TRBV10-3,TRBJ2-1,CAISESRLVPTSYNEQFF,TGTGCCATCAGTGAGAGCCGACTAGTTCCCACTTCCTACAATGAGCAGTTCTTC
NA,NA,TRBV11-2,TRBJ1-1,CASSLAPQGMSTEAFF,TGTGCCAGCAGCTTAGCCCCACAGGGCATGAGTACTGAAGCTTTCTTT
NA,NA,TRBV18,TRBJ1-4,CASSLKEELFF,TGTGCCAGCTCCCTCAAGGAGGAACTGTTTTTT
medium-sized,TRBD2,TRBV4-1,TRBJ2-7,CASSQVEAGGNYEQYF,TGCGCCAGCAGCCAAGTGGAAGCGGGGGGTAACTACGAGCAGTACTTC
NA,NA,TRBV5-6,TRBJ1-5,CASSLAGGFQPQHF,TGTGCCAGCAGCTTGGCCGGGGGTTTTCAGCCCCAGCATTTT
NA,NA,TRBV7-2,TRBJ1-3,CASSLDPLISGNTIYF,TGTGCCAGCAGCTTAGACCCTTTGATCTCTGGAAACACCATATATTTT
NA,NA,TRBV30,TRBJ1-5,CAWSEAGVPQHF,TGTGCCTGGAGTGAAGCAGGAGTGCCCCAGCATTTT
NA,NA,TRBV4-3,TRBJ1-2,CASSQDPGSRDGYTF,TGCGCCAGCAGCCAAGATCCAGGGTCAAGAGACGGCTACACCTTC
NA,NA,TRBV5-5,TRBJ1-2,CASSPVGDYGYTF,TGTGCCAGCAGCCCGGTGGGAGACTATGGCTACACCTTC
NA,NA,TRBV5-1,TRBJ2-5,CASSLDGRAGETQYF,TGCGCCAGCAGCTTGGACGGCCGGGCCGGAGAGACCCAGTACTTC
NA,TRBD2,TRBV5-1,TRBJ2-3,CASSFGTITDTQYF,TGCGCCAGCAGCTTCGGGACTATTACAGATACGCAGTATTTT
NA,NA,TRBV11-2,TRBJ2-7,CASSLIPSGDEQYF,TGTGCCAGCAGCTTAATCCCTTCCGGGGACGAGCAGTACTTC
NA,TRBD1,TRBV4-3,TRBJ2-2,CASSQPGQGLNTGELFF,TGCGCCAGCAGCCAACCGGGACAGGGACTAAACACCGGGGAGCTGTTTTTT
NA,TRBD2,TRBV6-5,TRBJ2-2,CASCSGGAAGGELFF,TGTGCCAGCTGTAGCGGGGGGGCCGCTGGCGGGGAGCTGTTTTTT
medium-sized,TRBD1,TRBV5-1,TRBJ1-1,CASSSGTGSMNTEAFF,TGCGCCAGCAGCTCAGGGACAGGGTCCATGAACACTGAAGCTTTCTTT
NA,TRBD1,TRBV5-1,TRBJ1-1,CASSWDSPNTEAFF,TGCGCCAGCAGCTGGGACAGCCCTAACACTGAAGCTTTCTTT
NA,NA,TRBV5-6,TRBJ1-2,CASSLGGVGTGYTF,TGTGCCAGCAGCCTGGGCGGGGTGGGGACTGGCTACACCTTC
NA,NA,TRBV7-2,TRBJ2-3,CASSLTWGVQDTQYF,TGTGCCAGCAGCTTAACGTGGGGTGTGCAGGATACGCAGTATTTT
NA,NA,TRBV30,TRBJ2-7,CASKPQGTQEQYF,TGTGCCTCAAAACCCCAGGGTACGCAGGAGCAGTACTTC
NA,NA,TRBV2,TRBJ2-7,CASSEGWDYEQYF,TGTGCCAGCAGTGAAGGATGGGACTACGAGCAGTACTTC
once,TRBD2,TRBV7-2,TRBJ2-5,CASSRRRGGETQYF,TGTGCCAGCAGCAGAAGGCGCGGGGGGGAGACCCAGTACTTC
NA,TRBD2,TRBV7-9,TRBJ2-3,CASSYPSGGATDTQYF,TGTGCCAGCAGCTACCCTAGCGGGGGGGCAACAGATACGCAGTATTTT
NA,NA,TRBV6-5,TRBJ1-2,CASSEVTGYYGYTF,TGTGCCAGCTCTGAAGTGACAGGCTACTATGGCTACACCTTC
NA,NA,TRBV7-2,TRBJ2-3,CASSLMGGPQDTQYF,TGTGCCAGCAGCCTAATGGGGGGCCCTCAAGATACGCAGTATTTT